This paragraph covers one T cell receptor (beta chain) sequence. The antigen remains undetermined. These data are taken from a study of CXCR3-negative and CXCR3-positive naive CD8 T cells. The CDR3 is made up of 15 amino acids. Germline CDR1 MNHEY, CDR2 SVGAGI. TRB cDNA libraries were made by UMI-labeled 5' RACE. With the 5' RACE reads reprocessed, TCRdb shows one record per CDR3 protein and no DNA. The repertoire table contains approximately 38,000 distinct CDR3 sequences. The study's findings and limits: Cryopreservation partially lowered CXCR3 expression, so most assays used fresh PBMCs. In naive cells, CXCR3-negative and CXCR3-positive subsets had similar TRBV-TRBJ usage; memory cells differed.

The specimen was memory CD8+ T cells from blood. The receptor's source is a human donor in good health. Some clones in this sample may be carry-over from other donors' samples. This chain connects TRBV6-5 to TRBJ2-1; the TCRdb call, TRBD2, lacks DNA for checking. The CDR3 is CASSYSAGGKNEQFF.